Listed below are T cell receptor beta chains from one sample, sequenced in a study of shared clonotypes between healthy human individuals. Using immunoSEQ multiplex PCR, the repertoire was profiled, and TCRdb retains in-frame clones only, with some absent. The sample lists roughly 2,300,000 clones; around 92% were seen once. The sequencing sample was made of naive CD4+ T cells from PBMCs. The receptors were sampled from a young man in good health. Some clones in this sample may be carry-over from other donors' samples. Each CDR3 is given with its conserved first and last residue. A D gene is named only where the DNA matches it firmly.

D | V | CDR3
. | TRBV15 | CATSRVGLPEGANVLTF
. | TRBV5-1 | CASTEGVGQETQYF
. | TRBV6-5 | CASSYSGTSYGYTF
. | TRBV28 | CASSLDKTYEQYF
TRBD2 | TRBV7-3 | CASSPSGNSYNEQFF
. | TRBV20-1 | CSARDSKDQFF
. | TRBV9 | CASSGTPASQETQYF
. | TRBV6-6 | CASRWTASYEQYF
TRBD1 | TRBV7-2 | CASSSWTGPQETQYF
. | TRBV6-6 | CASRSGSGSYEQYF
TRBD1 | TRBV4-3 | CASSLGTGYMNTEAFF
. | TRBV9 | CASSVLGGSSTDTQYF
. | TRBV7-2 | CASTIGAPSSNQPQHF
. | TRBV5-1 | CASSPGDFSYNEQFF
. | TRBV5-1 | CASSLGQTNEKLFF
. | TRBV28 | CASSGEKVIEKLFF
TRBD2 | TRBV28 | CASSKEPGRADGEQYF
. | TRBV6-6 | CASSSATGSSYEQYF
. | TRBV30 | CAWTEGQYKLTDTQYF
TRBD2 | TRBV28 | CASSFYRTSATYEQYF
TRBD2 | TRBV7-3 | CASSSLGGSRGSEQFF
TRBD1 | TRBV6-1 | CASSWTGGGYTF
. | TRBV29-1 | CSVGRDSYEQYF
TRBD1 | TRBV5-4 | CASSGGGPGGSGNTIYF
. | TRBV6-1 | CASNSGFPETQYF